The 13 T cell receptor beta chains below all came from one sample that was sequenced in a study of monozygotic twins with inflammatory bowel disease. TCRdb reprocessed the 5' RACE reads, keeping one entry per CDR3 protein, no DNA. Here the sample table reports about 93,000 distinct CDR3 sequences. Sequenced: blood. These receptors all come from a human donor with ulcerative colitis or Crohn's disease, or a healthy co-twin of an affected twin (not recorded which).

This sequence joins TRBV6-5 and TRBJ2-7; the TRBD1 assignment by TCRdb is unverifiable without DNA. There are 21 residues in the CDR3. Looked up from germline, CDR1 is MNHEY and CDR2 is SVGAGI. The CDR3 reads CASRRTGGFSTRTSSEYEQYF.

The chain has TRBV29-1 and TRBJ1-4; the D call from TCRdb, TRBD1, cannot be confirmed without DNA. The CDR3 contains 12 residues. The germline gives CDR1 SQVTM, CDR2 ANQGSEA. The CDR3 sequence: CSAPGSDEKLFF.

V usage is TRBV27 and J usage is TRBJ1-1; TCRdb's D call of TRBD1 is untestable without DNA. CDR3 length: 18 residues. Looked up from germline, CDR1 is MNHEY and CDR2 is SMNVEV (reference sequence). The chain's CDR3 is CASSPRGQSANEVTEAFF.

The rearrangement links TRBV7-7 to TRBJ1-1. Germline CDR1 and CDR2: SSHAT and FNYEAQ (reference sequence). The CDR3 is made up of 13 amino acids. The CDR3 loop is CASSLEQNTEAFF.

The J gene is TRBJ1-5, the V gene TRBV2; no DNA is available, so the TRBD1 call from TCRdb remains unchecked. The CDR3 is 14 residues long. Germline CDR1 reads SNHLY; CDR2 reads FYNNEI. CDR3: CASGKGARGQPQHF.

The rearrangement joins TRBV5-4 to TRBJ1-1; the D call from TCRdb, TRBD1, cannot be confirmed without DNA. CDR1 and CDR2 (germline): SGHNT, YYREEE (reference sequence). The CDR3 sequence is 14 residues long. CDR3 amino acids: CASRREGANTEAFF.

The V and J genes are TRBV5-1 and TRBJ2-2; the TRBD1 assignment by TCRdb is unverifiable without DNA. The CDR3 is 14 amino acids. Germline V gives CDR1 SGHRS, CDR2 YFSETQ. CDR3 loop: CASSGGQRAGELFF. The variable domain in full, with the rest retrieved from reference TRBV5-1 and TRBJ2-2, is KAGVTQTPRYLIKTRGQQVTLSCSPISGHRSVSWYQQTPGQGLQFLFEYFSETQRNKGNFPGRFSGRQFSNSRSEMNVSTLELGDSALYLCASSGGQRAGELFFGEGSRLTVL.

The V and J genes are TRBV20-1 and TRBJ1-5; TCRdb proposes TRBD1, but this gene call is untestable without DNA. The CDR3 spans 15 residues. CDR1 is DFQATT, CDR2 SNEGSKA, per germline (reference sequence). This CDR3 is CSARGGIQRNQPQHF.

The CDR3 is CASSSDRGYEKLFF. The genes are TRBV5-1 and TRBJ1-4; the D call of TRBD1 rests on TCRdb alone, since no DNA is present to check it. Germline values: CDR1 SGHRS, CDR2 YFSETQ. This CDR3 comprises 14 residues.

The CDR3 loop reads CASSRAVQRDTEAFF. The gene calls are TRBV18 and TRBJ1-1; the D call of TRBD1 rests on TCRdb alone, since no DNA is present to check it. The CDR3 contains 15 residues. CDR1 and CDR2 (germline): KGHSH, LQKENI.

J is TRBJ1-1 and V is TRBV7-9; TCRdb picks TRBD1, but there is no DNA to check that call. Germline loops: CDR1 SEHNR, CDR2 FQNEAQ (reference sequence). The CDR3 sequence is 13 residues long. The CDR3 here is CASSLTGDGAAFF.

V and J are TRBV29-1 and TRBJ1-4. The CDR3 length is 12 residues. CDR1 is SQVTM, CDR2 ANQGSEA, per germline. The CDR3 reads CSVGTGDEKLFF. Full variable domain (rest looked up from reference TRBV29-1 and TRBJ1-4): SAVISQKPSRDICQRGTSLTIQCQVDSQVTMMFWYRQQPGQSLTLIATANQGSEATYESGFVIDKFPISRPNLTFSTLTVSNMSPEDSSIYLCSVGTGDEKLFFGSGTQLSVL.

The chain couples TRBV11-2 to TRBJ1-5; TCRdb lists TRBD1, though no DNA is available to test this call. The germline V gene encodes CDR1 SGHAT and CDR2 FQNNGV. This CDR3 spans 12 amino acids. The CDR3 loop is CASSSPGRPQHF. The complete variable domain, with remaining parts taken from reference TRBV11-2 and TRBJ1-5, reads EAGVAQSPRYKIIEKRQSVAFWCNPISGHATLYWYQQILGQGPKLLIQFQNNGVVDDSQLPKDRFSAERLKGVDSTLKIQPAKLEDSAVYLCASSSPGRPQHFGDGTRLSIL.